The 24 T cell receptor beta chains presented below share a single source sample, sequenced in a study of blood T cells in healthy people across ages. Together with a sample-barcoded 5' primer, a J-beta primer mix was included in a second PCR lasting roughly 7 to 11 cycles. TCRdb redid the calling of the 5' RACE reads with MiXCR, one entry per CDR3 protein. Seen here are 890,000 or so distinct CDR3 sequences, less than 80% observed once, and the top ten hold about 27%. Sequencing input: blood. These receptors were collected from a man younger than 40 in good health.

The chain recombines TRBV12-3 or TRBV12-4 with TRBJ2-7; D unresolved. The better agreement between TRBJ2-5 and the DNA end casts doubt on the J call. The CDR3 consists of 12 residues. Here the CDR3 reads CASSQTDETQYF. The CDR3 DNA sequence: TGTGCCAGCAGTCAGACCGACGAGACCCAGTACTTC.

This rearrangement joins TRBV24-1 to TRBJ2-1, with D possibly being TRBD2 (8 bases). This CDR3 has 16 amino acids. Trimming took off 3 bases at V and 6 bases at J, with 17 bases between the two ends. Germline values: CDR1 KGHDR, CDR2 SFDVKD. DNA for the CDR3: TGTGCCACCAGTGATCCGGGAGGGGGCCGGGGCAATGAGCAGTTCTTC. Its translation: CATSDPGGGRGNEQFF.

The chain is built from TRBV20-1 and TRBJ2-1; TRBD2 aligns across 11 bases. The junction had 10 bases not matched to a gene; V was cut back by 5 bases and J by 10 bases. CDR1 is DFQATT, CDR2 SNEGSKA, per germline (reference sequence). CDR3 size: 14 residues. Written as DNA, the CDR3 is TGCAGTGCTCGTAGCGGGGGGGTGGGATTCGAGCAGTTCTTC. This translates into CSARSGGVGFEQFF.

This chain links TRBV7-2 with TRBJ2-1; tentatively, D is TRBD1 or TRBD2 (6 bases each). This CDR3 comprises 14 residues. Trimming shortened V by 1 base and J by 9 bases, and 13 bases separated the two germline ends. Germline assignment: CDR1 SGHTA and CDR2 FQGNSA. The CDR3 nucleotides are TGTGCCAGCAGCTTAGTTCTAGGAGGGGGTGAGCAGTTCTTC. It specifies CASSLVLGGGEQFF. The full variable domain, its missing parts supplied by reference TRBV7-2 and TRBJ2-1, is GAGVSQSPSNKVTEKGKDVELRCDPISGHTALYWYRQSLGQGLEFLIYFQGNSAPDKSGLPSDRFSAERTGGSVSTLTIQRTQQEDSAVYLCASSLVLGGGEQFFGPGTRLTVL.

The rearrangement links TRBV9 to TRBJ2-1; 9 bases line up with TRBD2. The CDR3 has 15 amino acids. Germline-derived CDR1 and CDR2 are SGDLS and YYNGEE. V dropped 3 bases and J dropped 8; count of bases not matched to a gene: 9. DNA of the CDR3: TGTGCCAGCAGCGGCGGGGGGGTTGCGGACGATGAGCAGTTCTTC. Amino acids: CASSGGGVADDEQFF. The full variable domain, rest sourced from reference TRBV9 and TRBJ2-1, is DSGVTQTPKHLITATGQRVTLRCSPRSGDLSVYWYQQSLDQGLQFLIQYYNGEERAKGNILERFSAQQFPDLHSELNLSSLELGDSALYFCASSGGGVADDEQFFGPGTRLTVL.

V usage is TRBV20-1 and J usage is TRBJ2-1; D remains ambiguous. V gave up 7 bases and J gave up 5 bases, with 9 bases separating them. This CDR3 is built from 11 residues. CDR1 DFQATT and CDR2 SNEGSKA come from the germline V gene (reference sequence). CDR3 region: CSVWRNNEQFF. CDR3 nucleotides: TGCAGTGTCTGGCGGAACAATGAGCAGTTCTTC.

For this clonotype: Germline and junction disagree at one end, which may indicate a read error. The gene calls are TRBV12-3 or TRBV12-4 and TRBJ1-1, with D uncertain. CDR3 length: 14 residues. CDR3 sequence (DNA): TGTGCCAGCAGTTTATCGGCAGCGAACACTGAAGCTTTATTT. This codes for CASSLSAANTEALF.

This clonotype turned up a few times. The V and J genes are TRBV2 and TRBJ2-5; tentatively, D is TRBD1 or TRBD2 (6 bases each). The CDR3 extends over 13 amino acids. The V gene lost 6 bases and the J gene lost 1 base, with 9 bases spanning the gap. Germline V lookup: CDR1 SNHLY, CDR2 FYNNEI. In nucleotides, the CDR3 is TGTGCCAGCAGGCGGGACATCCAAGAGACCCAGTACTTC. Translation gives CASRRDIQETQYF.

The chain has TRBV29-1 and TRBJ2-3; tentatively, D is TRBD2 (6 bases). In germline, CDR1 is SQVTM, CDR2 ANQGSEA. Between the trimmed V and J ends, which lost 7 bases and 0 bases, there was a span of 14 bases. The CDR3 totals 14 residues. CDR3 nucleotide sequence: TGCAGCGGGAGGACTACAACTAGCACAGATACGCAGTATTTT. It translates to CSGRTTTSTDTQYF.

Of note for this clonotype: An end of the junction does not agree with germline; a read error may underlie this. This sequence joins TRBV12-3 or TRBV12-4 and TRBJ2-7, with 9 bases aligning to TRBD1. The CDR3 has 15 amino acids. CDR3 region: CASSLAGQGSYKQYF. CDR3 bases: TGTGCCAGCAGTTTAGCTGGACAGGGGTCCTACAAGCAGTACTTC.

The chain carries TRBV7-9 and TRBJ2-5; D might be TRBD2 (6 bases). The J call may be in error: the DNA end matches TRBJ2-7 better. Germline V CDR1 and CDR2: SEHNR, FQNEAQ (reference sequence). This CDR3 comprises 15 residues. The CDR3 sequence: CASSPRPRGGYEQYF. The CDR3, as DNA: TGTGCCAGCAGCCCCCGTCCCCGGGGAGGCTACGAGCAGTACTTC.

The chain joins TRBV6-1 to TRBJ2-5; 7 bases map to TRBD2. Near its end, the DNA agrees better with TRBJ2-7, so the J call may be wrong. The CDR3 contains 13 residues. Germline CDR1 MNHNS, CDR2 SASEGT. The CDR3 bases are TGTGCCAGCAGTGATGGGGGGGTATACGAGCAGTACTTC. This encodes CASSDGGVYEQYF.

This chain uses TRBV5-1 with TRBJ2-7; 12 bases line up with TRBD1. J lost 4 bases, V lost 4 bases, and 12 bases had no gene match. Germline V lookup: CDR1 SGHRS, CDR2 YFSETQ. The CDR3 consists of 17 residues. The CDR3 DNA sequence: TGCGCCAGCAGCCTAAACCCCGGGACAGGGGGCTGGTACGAGCAGTACTTC. This encodes CASSLNPGTGGWYEQYF.

A few counts support this clonotype. The chain has TRBV7-9 and TRBJ1-6; D call uncertain. The V and J ends lost 10 bases and 4 bases respectively, with 11 bases between them. CDR3 length: 13 residues. In germline, CDR1 is SEHNR, CDR2 FQNEAQ (reference sequence). CDR3 in amino acids: CAISREYNSPLHF. The CDR3 DNA is TGTGCCATCTCACGGGAGTATAATTCACCCCTCCACTTT.

This clonotype has only a few counts. The J gene is TRBJ1-2, the V gene TRBV29-1, with 7 positions matching TRBD1. The CDR3 runs 17 residues. Germline-derived CDR1 and CDR2 are SQVTM and ANQGSEA. The V and J ends lost 0 bases and 7 bases, in that order; junction bases with no gene match: 17. In DNA, the CDR3 is TGCAGCGTTGAAGAGTCGATTGGGCAGGGGGGGTCCTCTGGCTACACCTTC. This codes for CSVEESIGQGGSSGYTF.

The chain's CDR3 is CATSRDSGGANVLTF. CDR3 DNA sequence: TGTGCCACCAGCAGAGATTCGGGTGGGGCCAACGTCCTGACTTTC. The chain recombines TRBV15 with TRBJ2-6; unclear D gene. This CDR3 is built from 15 residues. CDR1 and CDR2 from the germline V gene are LNHNV and YYDKDF (reference sequence). V was trimmed by 0 bases and J by 3 bases, leaving 6 bases between them. Drawing the rest from reference TRBV15 and TRBJ2-6, the complete variable domain is DAMVIQNPRYQVTQFGKPVTLSCSQTLNHNVMYWYQQKSSQAPKLLFHYYDKDFNNEADTPDNFQSRRPNTSFCFLDIRSPGLGDTAMYLCATSRDSGGANVLTFGAGSRLTVL.

The chain links TRBV28 to TRBJ2-3, with TRBD2 matching over 8 bases. The CDR3 consists of 16 residues. After removal of 6 bases from V and 1 base from J, the junction contained 9 bases not matched to a gene. CDR1 is MDHEN, CDR2 SYDVKM, per germline. The DNA of the CDR3 is TGTGCCAGCAGGGCTACCGGGGGGGGGCGCACAGATACGCAGTATTTT. As protein: CASRATGGGRTDTQYF.

J is TRBJ2-4 and V is TRBV11-2, with 9 nucleotides matching TRBD2. Germline V gene data show CDR1 as SGHAT and CDR2 as FQNNGV. The CDR3 loop spans 15 amino acids. Germline trimming cut 5 bases from V and 7 bases from J; bases unmatched to any gene: 9. CDR3 sequence (DNA): TGTGCCAGCAGCCCTCGCGGGGGGGGTTCGAACATTCAGTACTTC. It encodes CASSPRGGGSNIQYF.

This clonotype was observed many times. V and J are TRBV4-1 and TRBJ1-4, with a weak D call TRBD1 (6 bases). This CDR3 region has 16 residues. The germline V gene encodes CDR1 MGHRA and CDR2 YSYEKL. The germline V and J ends were trimmed by 0 bases and 8 bases, with 16 bases remaining between them. The CDR3 loop is CASSQDGAGVGEKLFF. Written as DNA, the CDR3 is TGCGCCAGCAGCCAAGATGGGGCAGGGGTTGGAGAAAAACTGTTTTTT.

Points on this clonotype: One end of the junction varies from germline; a read error may be responsible. This chain links TRBV25-1 with TRBJ1-2; D perhaps matches TRBD1 (5 bases). The CDR3 loop spans 12 amino acids. CDR1 MGHDK and CDR2 SYGVNS come from the germline V gene. The CDR3 region has the DNA TGTGCCAGCAGTTTCAGGGACTATGGCAACACCTTC. Its protein is CASSFRDYGNTF.

V and J are TRBV10-3 and TRBJ1-2; a weak D match, TRBD1 (5 bases). V was trimmed by 2 bases and J by 3 bases, leaving 13 bases between them. CDR1 and CDR2 (germline): ENHRY, SYGVKD. The CDR3 has 15 amino acids. The CDR3 DNA reads TGTGCCATCAGTGAGCCTGAGCGGGGGGACTATGGCTACACCTTC. Translating it yields CAISEPERGDYGYTF.

On this clonotype: Given a much more abundant clone one base away, this may be a read error. J is TRBJ2-1 and V is TRBV4-1, with TRBD1 as a possible D gene (5 bases). The germline V gene encodes CDR1 MGHRA and CDR2 YSYEKL. This CDR3 region has 12 residues. This CDR3 reads CASSPQGDEPFF. The CDR3 nucleotides are TGCGCCAGCAGCCCTCAGGGCGATGAGCCGTTCTTC.

The chain has TRBV29-1 and TRBJ1-2; D perhaps matches TRBD1 (5 bases). Trimming removed 1 base at V and 8 bases at J, with 11 bases between. The V gene's germline CDR1 is SQVTM and CDR2 ANQGSEA. CDR3 length equals 12 residues. The DNA of the CDR3 is TGCAGCGTTGAAGCTGGGGGAGGAGGCTACACCTTC. Encoded protein: CSVEAGGGGYTF.

The V and J genes are TRBV9 and TRBJ2-7; tentatively, D is TRBD2 (6 bases). Germline lookup yields CDR1 SGDLS and CDR2 YYNGEE. The CDR3 runs to 14 residues. The V end lost 0 bases, the J end lost 2 bases, and 9 bases lay between the germline ends. The DNA of the CDR3 is TGTGCCAGCAGCGTAGTGGAGGGGACCTACGAGCAGTACTTC. It codes for CASSVVEGTYEQYF. The variable domain in full, with the rest retrieved from reference TRBV9 and TRBJ2-7, is DSGVTQTPKHLITATGQRVTLRCSPRSGDLSVYWYQQSLDQGLQFLIQYYNGEERAKGNILERFSAQQFPDLHSELNLSSLELGDSALYFCASSVVEGTYEQYFGPGTRLTVT.